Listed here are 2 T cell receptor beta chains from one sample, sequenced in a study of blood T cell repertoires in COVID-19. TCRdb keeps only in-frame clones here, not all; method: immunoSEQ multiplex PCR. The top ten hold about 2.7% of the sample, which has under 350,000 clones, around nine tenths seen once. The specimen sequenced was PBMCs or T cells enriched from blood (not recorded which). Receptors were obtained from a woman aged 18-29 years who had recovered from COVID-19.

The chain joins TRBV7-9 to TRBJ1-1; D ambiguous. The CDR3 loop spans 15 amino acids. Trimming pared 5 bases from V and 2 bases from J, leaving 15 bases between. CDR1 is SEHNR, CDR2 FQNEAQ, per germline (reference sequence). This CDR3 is CASSAMAGSNTEAFF. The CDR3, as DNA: TGTGCCAGCAGCGCTATGGCGGGCTCCAACACTGAAGCTTTCTTT.

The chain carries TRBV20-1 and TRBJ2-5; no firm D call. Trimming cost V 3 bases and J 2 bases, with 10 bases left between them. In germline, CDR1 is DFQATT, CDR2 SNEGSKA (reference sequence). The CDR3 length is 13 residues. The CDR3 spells CSASYQRQETQYF. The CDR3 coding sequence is TGCAGTGCTAGTTACCAGCGACAAGAGACCCAGTACTTC.